The following is a T cell receptor beta chain sequence with its context. Trimming took 6 bases from V and 0 from J, leaving 15 bases between them. The CDR3 has 14 residues. Germline loops: CDR1 SQVTM, CDR2 ANQGSEA. This record belongs to a study of blood T cells in healthy people across ages. A J-beta primer mix and a sample-barcoded 5' primer were used in a second PCR of roughly 6 to 11 cycles. MiXCR, applied by TCRdb to the 5' RACE reads, yields one record per CDR3 protein. The sample consists of about a million distinct CDR3 sequences, under 50% of them appearing once. The sample was blood. The sequence derives from a man aged 25 to 45 in good health. The chain carries TRBV29-1 and TRBJ2-7, with D maybe TRBD1 (5 bases). CDR3 DNA sequence: TGCAGCGTCCTAGACAGATTCGACTCCTACGAGCAGTACTTC. Residues: CSVLDRFDSYEQYF.